Sequencing of this TCR beta chain was carried out in a study of blood T cells in healthy people across ages. Study-wide points: Naive CD4+ cell counts and diversity both ran higher in long-lived than in aged donors.

V lost 6 bases and J lost 7, with 21 bases in between. The CDR3 extends over 15 amino acids. Turning to this clonotype: The antigen remains unidentified.

A second roughly 6 to 11 cycle PCR used barcoded and J-beta primers. TCRdb called the 5' RACE reads again in MiXCR, with one record for every CDR3 protein. The sample records hundreds of thousands of distinct CDR3 sequences, approximately 50% being singletons. The chain carries TRBV12-3 or TRBV12-4 and TRBJ1-2, with D possibly being TRBD1 (6 bases). Material for sequencing was blood. The source of this sequence is a woman in her sixties in good health. CDR3 residues: CASSHQPGTTGGYTF. Written as DNA, the CDR3 is TGTGCCAGCAGCCACCAGCCTGGGACAACCGGTGGCTACACCTTC.